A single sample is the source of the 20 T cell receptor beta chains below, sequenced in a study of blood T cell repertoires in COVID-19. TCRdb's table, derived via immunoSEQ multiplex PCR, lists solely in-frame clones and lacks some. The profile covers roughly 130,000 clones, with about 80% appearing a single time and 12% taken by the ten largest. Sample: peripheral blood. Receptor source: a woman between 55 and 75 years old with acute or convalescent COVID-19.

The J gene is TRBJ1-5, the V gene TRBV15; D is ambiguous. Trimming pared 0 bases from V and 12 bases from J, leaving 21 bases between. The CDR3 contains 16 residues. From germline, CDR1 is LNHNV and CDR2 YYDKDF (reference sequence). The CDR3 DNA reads TGTGCCACCAGCAGAGATCTTTCCGGGAATTTCAGGATCCAGCATTTT. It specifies CATSRDLSGNFRIQHF.

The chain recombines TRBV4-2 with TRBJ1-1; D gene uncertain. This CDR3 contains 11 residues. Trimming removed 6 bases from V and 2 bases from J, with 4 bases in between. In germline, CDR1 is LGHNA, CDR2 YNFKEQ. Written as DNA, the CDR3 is TGTGCCAGCAGTTCAAACACTGAAGCTTTCTTT. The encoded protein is CASSSNTEAFF.

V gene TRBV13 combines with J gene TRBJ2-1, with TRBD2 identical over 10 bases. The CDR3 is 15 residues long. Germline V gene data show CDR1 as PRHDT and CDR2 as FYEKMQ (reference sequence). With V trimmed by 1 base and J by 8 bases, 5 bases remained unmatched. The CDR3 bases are TGTGCCAGCAGCTTAGAAGCGGGGGGGCCCGATGAGCAGTTCTTC. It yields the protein CASSLEAGGPDEQFF.

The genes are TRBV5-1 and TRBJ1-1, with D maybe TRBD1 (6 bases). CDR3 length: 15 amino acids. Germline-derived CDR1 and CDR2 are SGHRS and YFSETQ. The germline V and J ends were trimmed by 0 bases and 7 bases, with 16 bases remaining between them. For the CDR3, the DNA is TGCGCCAGCAGCTTGGCCGGTGACAGGTGGGGTGAAGCTTTCTTT. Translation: CASSLAGDRWGEAFF.

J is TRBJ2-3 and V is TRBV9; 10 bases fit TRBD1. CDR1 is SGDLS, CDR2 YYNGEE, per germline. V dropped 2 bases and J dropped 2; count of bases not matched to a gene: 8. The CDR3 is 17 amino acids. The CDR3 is CASSVTGGTVVTDTQYF. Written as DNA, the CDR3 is TGTGCCAGCAGCGTGACAGGGGGCACCGTAGTCACAGATACGCAGTATTTT. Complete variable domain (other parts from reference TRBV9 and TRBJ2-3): DSGVTQTPKHLITATGQRVTLRCSPRSGDLSVYWYQQSLDQGLQFLIQYYNGEERAKGNILERFSAQQFPDLHSELNLSSLELGDSALYFCASSVTGGTVVTDTQYFGPGTRLTVL.

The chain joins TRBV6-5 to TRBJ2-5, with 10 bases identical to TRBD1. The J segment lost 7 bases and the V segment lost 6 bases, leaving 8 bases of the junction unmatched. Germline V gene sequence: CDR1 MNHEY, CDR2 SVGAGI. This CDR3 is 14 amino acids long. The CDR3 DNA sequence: TGTGCCAGCAGCGACAGGGGGCACTCAGCGACCCAGTACTTC. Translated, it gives CASSDRGHSATQYF.

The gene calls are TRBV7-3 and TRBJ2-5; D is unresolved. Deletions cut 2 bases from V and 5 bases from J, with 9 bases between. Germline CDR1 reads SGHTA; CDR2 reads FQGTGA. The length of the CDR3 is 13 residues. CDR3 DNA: TGTGCCAGCAGCTTAGGCCTGATGGAGACCCAGTACTTC. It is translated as CASSLGLMETQYF.

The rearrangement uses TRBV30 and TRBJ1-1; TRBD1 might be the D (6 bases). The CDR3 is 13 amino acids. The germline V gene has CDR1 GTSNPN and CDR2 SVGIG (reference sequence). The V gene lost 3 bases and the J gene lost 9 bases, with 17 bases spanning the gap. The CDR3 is CAWSPTQGLKAFF. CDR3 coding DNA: TGTGCCTGGAGCCCAACTCAGGGGTTGAAAGCTTTCTTT.

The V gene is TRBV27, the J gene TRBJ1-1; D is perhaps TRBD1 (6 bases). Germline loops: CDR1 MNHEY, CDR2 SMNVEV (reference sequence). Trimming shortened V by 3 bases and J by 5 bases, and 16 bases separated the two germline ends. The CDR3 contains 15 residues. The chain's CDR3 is CASSFGPLGATEAFF. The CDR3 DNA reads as TGTGCCAGCAGTTTTGGGCCCCTGGGGGCTACTGAAGCTTTCTTT.

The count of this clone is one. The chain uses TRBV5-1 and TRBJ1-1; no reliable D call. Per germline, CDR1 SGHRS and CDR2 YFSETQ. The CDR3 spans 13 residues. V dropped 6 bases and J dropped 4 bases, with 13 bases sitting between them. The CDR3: CASMRGWGTEAFF. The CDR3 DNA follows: TGCGCCAGCATGAGAGGGTGGGGCACTGAAGCTTTCTTT.

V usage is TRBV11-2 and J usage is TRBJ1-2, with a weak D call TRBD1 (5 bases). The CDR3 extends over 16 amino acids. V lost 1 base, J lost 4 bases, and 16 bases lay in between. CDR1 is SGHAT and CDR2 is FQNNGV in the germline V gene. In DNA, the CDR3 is TGTGCCAGCAGCTTAGTTCCCGGGGGAGGCCTCTATGGCTACACCTTC. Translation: CASSLVPGGGLYGYTF.

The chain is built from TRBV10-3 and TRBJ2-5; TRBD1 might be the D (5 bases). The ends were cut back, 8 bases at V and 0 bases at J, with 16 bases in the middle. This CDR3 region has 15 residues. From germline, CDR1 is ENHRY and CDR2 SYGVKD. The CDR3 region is CAIGAPPGNQETQYF. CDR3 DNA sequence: TGTGCCATCGGGGCCCCACCAGGGAACCAAGAGACCCAGTACTTC.

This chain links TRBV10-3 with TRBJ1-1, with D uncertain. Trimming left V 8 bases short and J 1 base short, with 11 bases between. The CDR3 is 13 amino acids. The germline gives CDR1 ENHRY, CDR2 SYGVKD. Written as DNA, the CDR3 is TGTGCCATCCTTACAGAACCGAACACTGAAGCTTTCTTT. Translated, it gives CAILTEPNTEAFF.

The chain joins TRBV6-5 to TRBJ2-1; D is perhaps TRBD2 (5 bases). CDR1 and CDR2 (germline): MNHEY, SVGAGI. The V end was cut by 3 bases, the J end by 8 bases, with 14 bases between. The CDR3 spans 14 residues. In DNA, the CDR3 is TGTGCCAGCAGTTATACGGCTAGCTTGTATGAGCAGTTCTTC. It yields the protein CASSYTASLYEQFF.

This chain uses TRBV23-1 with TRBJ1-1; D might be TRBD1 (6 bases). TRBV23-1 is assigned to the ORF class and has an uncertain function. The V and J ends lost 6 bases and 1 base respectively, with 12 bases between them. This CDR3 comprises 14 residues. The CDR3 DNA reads TGCGCCAGCAGAAACGAGACAGGGAACACTGAAGCTTTCTTT. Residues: CASRNETGNTEAFF.

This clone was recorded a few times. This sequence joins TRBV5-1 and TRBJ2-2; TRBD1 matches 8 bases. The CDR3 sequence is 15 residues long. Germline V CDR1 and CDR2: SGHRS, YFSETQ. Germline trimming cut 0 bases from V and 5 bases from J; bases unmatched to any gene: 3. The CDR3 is CASSLVGQGTGELFF. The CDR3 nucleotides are TGCGCCAGCAGCTTGGTCGGACAGGGAACCGGGGAGCTGTTTTTT. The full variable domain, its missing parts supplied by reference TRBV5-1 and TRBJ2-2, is KAGVTQTPRYLIKTRGQQVTLSCSPISGHRSVSWYQQTPGQGLQFLFEYFSETQRNKGNFPGRFSGRQFSNSRSEMNVSTLELGDSALYLCASSLVGQGTGELFFGEGSRLTVL.

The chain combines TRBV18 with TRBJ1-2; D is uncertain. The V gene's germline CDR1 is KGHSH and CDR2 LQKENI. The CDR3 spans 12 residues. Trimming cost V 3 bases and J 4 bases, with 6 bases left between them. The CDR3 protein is CASSPGTYGYTF. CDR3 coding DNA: TGTGCCAGCTCACCGGGCACCTATGGCTACACCTTC.

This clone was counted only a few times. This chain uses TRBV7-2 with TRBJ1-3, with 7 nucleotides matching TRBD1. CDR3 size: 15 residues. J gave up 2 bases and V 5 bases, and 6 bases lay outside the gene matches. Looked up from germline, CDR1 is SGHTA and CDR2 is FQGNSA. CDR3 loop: CASSPSGQAGNTIYF. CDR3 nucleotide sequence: TGTGCCAGCAGCCCAAGCGGACAGGCTGGAAACACCATATATTTT.

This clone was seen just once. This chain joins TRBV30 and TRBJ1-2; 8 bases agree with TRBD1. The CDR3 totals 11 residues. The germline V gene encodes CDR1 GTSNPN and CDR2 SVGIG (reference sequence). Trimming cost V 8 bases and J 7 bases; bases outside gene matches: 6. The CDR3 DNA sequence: TGTGCCAGTACTCAGGGGGCTGGCTACACCTTC. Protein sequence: CASTQGAGYTF. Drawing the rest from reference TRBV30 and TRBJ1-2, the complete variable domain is SQTIHQWPATLVQPVGSPLSLECTVEGTSNPNLYWYRQAAGRGLQLLFYSVGIGQISSEVPQNLSASRPQDRQFILSSKKLLLSDSGFYLCASTQGAGYTFGSGTRLTVV.

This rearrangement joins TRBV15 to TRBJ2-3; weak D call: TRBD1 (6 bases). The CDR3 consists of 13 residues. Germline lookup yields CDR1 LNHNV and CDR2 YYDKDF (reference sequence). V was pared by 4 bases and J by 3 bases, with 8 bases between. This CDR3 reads CATSIGQTDTQYF. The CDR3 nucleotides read TGTGCCACCAGCATAGGACAGACAGATACGCAGTATTTT.